This TCR beta chain emerged from a study of T cell changes during pregnancy in multiple sclerosis. Assay: immunoSEQ multiplex PCR; the TCRdb copy retains only in-frame clones and omits some. This table has tens of thousands of clones, nearly 95% appearing once. Germline V gene data show CDR1 as SGHAT and CDR2 as FQNNGV. The V and J ends lost 5 bases and 4 bases, in that order; junction bases with no gene match: 12. CDR3 size: 17 residues. V gene TRBV11-2 combines with J gene TRBJ1-1; 11 bases match TRBD1. The sequences come from CD4+ T cells from peripheral blood mononuclear cells, collected in the third trimester of pregnancy. This TCR derives from a female donor with multiple sclerosis, enrolled in a pregnancy study. The DNA for the CDR3 is TGTGCCAGCAGCATCTGGGACAGGGGGAGTCGGGGCACTGAAGCTTTCTTT. Its translation: CASSIWDRGSRGTEAFF.